The source of this T cell receptor beta chain is a study of CD8 T cells in ankylosing spondylitis. Notes on the study in general: Seemingly characteristic of ankylosing spondylitis blood was a TCR beta motif consisting of about 8 highly homologous variants.

Trimming took 4 bases from V and 0 from J; bases not matched to a gene: 0. The CDR3 sequence is 14 residues long. Germline CDR1 and CDR2: MGHRA and YSYEKL. In making TCR beta libraries, quantitative 5'-RACE with molecular barcodes was used. TCRdb reanalysed the 5' RACE reads using MiXCR and keeps one entry per CDR3 protein. Among 220,000 or so distinct CDR3 sequences, around 19% were seen once, and the ten largest hold about two fifths. This clonotype has ten or more counts. What it recognizes is unknown. The chain employs TRBV4-1 and TRBJ2-1; 7 nucleotides align to TRBD2. This receptor was identified in a male donor with ankylosing spondylitis. The source material was blood, either unsorted or a sorted T cell fraction (not recorded which). For the CDR3, the DNA is TGCGCCAGCAGCCGGGGGGGCTCCTACAATGAGCAGTTCTTC. As protein: CASSRGGSYNEQFF.